The 13 T cell receptor beta chains below all came from one sample that was sequenced in a study of blood T cell repertoires in COVID-19. Here immunoSEQ multiplex PCR was the method, and the copy in TCRdb shows in-frame clones only, minus some. The data contain about 81,000 clones, about 90% of them singletons. The sample was peripheral blood. The receptors were gathered from a woman over 75 with acute or convalescent COVID-19.

V and J are TRBV6-5 and TRBJ1-4; D gene uncertain. The CDR3 is 13 amino acids. Looked up from germline, CDR1 is MNHEY and CDR2 is SVGAGI. V was cut by 5 bases and J by 7 bases, with 11 bases left in between. Here the CDR3 reads CASSRQEGEKLFF. As DNA, the CDR3 is TGTGCCAGCAGTAGGCAAGAGGGTGAAAAACTGTTTTTT.

In its sample, this clone was seen once. This rearrangement joins TRBV30 to TRBJ1-1; D is perhaps TRBD1 (5 bases). Germline values: CDR1 GTSNPN, CDR2 SVGIG (reference sequence). The CDR3 has 12 residues. Trimming left V 0 bases short and J 11 bases short, with 13 bases between. The DNA of the CDR3 is TGTGCCTGGAGTGTACGGGGGGAGAGGGCTTTCTTT. This encodes CAWSVRGERAFF.

The chain joins TRBV6-5 to TRBJ2-2; TRBD1 matches at 7 bases. The junction had 3 bases not matched to a gene; V was cut back by 8 bases and J by 6 bases. Germline V gene lookup returns CDR1 MNHEY and CDR2 SVGAGI. CDR3 length: 12 amino acids. CDR3 sequence reads: CASVTGAGELFF. The CDR3 DNA follows: TGTGCCAGCGTTACAGGGGCCGGGGAGCTGTTTTTT.

The chain couples TRBV14 to TRBJ1-1; D gene unclear. Germline loops: CDR1 SGHDN, CDR2 FVKESK. Trimming stripped 1 base from V and 1 base from J, with 4 bases between. CDR3 size: 13 residues. The CDR3 region is CASSQGQNTEAFF. In nucleotides, the CDR3 is TGTGCCAGCAGCCAAGGTCAGAACACTGAAGCTTTCTTT.

A few counts support this clone. V and J are TRBV7-3 and TRBJ1-2; 7 bases align to TRBD1. The trim removed 2 bases at V and 3 bases at J, leaving 3 bases unmatched. Germline assignment: CDR1 SGHTA and CDR2 FQGTGA. The CDR3 is made up of 14 amino acids. DNA for the CDR3: TGTGCCAGCAGCTTATCTCAGGGGGACTATGGCTACACCTTC. Protein: CASSLSQGDYGYTF.

V usage is TRBV7-2 and J usage is TRBJ2-5, with TRBD2 as a possible D gene (6 bases). Germline V gives CDR1 SGHTA, CDR2 FQGNSA. The CDR3 is 15 amino acids. The V and J ends lost 6 bases and 4 bases respectively, with 18 bases between them. CDR3 sequence reads: CASRPGTPGRETQYF. In DNA, the CDR3 is TGTGCCAGCAGGCCCGGGACCCCCGGGAGAGAGACCCAGTACTTC.

The rearrangement uses TRBV25-1 and TRBJ2-1; D not resolved. Germline assignment: CDR1 MGHDK and CDR2 SYGVNS. V lost 3 bases to trimming and J lost 5 bases, with 8 bases between them. CDR3 length equals 13 residues. The CDR3 reads CASSDPLNNEQFF. DNA of the CDR3: TGTGCCAGCAGTGACCCTTTAAACAATGAGCAGTTCTTC.

V usage is TRBV12-3 or TRBV12-4 and J usage is TRBJ2-3, with D possibly TRBD2 on 6 matching bases. This CDR3 spans 11 amino acids. V was shortened by 5 bases and J by 8 bases, with 8 bases between the two germline ends. DNA for the CDR3: TGTGCCAGCAGTGCGGGGAGTACGCAGTATTTT. Translated, it gives CASSAGSTQYF.

This chain uses TRBV5-1 with TRBJ1-6; 8 bases line up with TRBD1. Looked up from germline, CDR1 is SGHRS and CDR2 is YFSETQ. V shed 4 bases, J shed 9 bases, and the junction held 6 bases outside the gene matches. The CDR3 consists of 14 residues. The CDR3 coding sequence is TGCGCCAGCAGCGCTGGGACAGGTAGTTCACCCCTCCACTTT. Translated, it gives CASSAGTGSSPLHF.

The chain carries TRBV5-6 and TRBJ1-2, with 10 bases lining up with TRBD1. Germline lookup yields CDR1 SGHDT and CDR2 YYEEEE. V shed 0 bases, J shed 3 bases, and the junction held 14 bases outside the gene matches. The CDR3 has 19 amino acids. CDR3 sequence (DNA): TGTGCCAGCAGCTTGGGGTTTCAGACAGGGGGCGGAAAAGACTATGGCTACACCTTC. It translates to CASSLGFQTGGGKDYGYTF.

J is TRBJ1-2 and V is TRBV12-3 or TRBV12-4, with unresolved D. V was trimmed by 5 bases and J by 0 bases, leaving 7 bases between them. The CDR3 covers 13 residues. The DNA of the CDR3 is TGTGCCAGCAGTCTCAGTTCTAACTATGGCTACACCTTC. Translation gives CASSLSSNYGYTF.

The chain joins TRBV7-9 to TRBJ2-2, with TRBD1 as a possible D gene (6 bases). Trimming took off 4 bases at V and 4 bases at J, with 13 bases between the two ends. CDR3 length: 15 residues. Germline V CDR1 and CDR2: SEHNR, FQNEAQ (reference sequence). The CDR3 DNA is TGTGCCAGCAGCTCCCCTAGGGGGTCCACCGGGGAGCTGTTTTTT. Protein: CASSSPRGSTGELFF.

V usage is TRBV9 and J usage is TRBJ2-7, with TRBD1 identical over 9 bases. The length of the CDR3 is 13 residues. With V trimmed by 4 bases and J by 6 bases, 5 bases remained unmatched. In germline, CDR1 is SGDLS, CDR2 YYNGEE. CDR3 in amino acids: CASSPQGAGEQYF. The CDR3 nucleotides are TGTGCCAGCAGCCCACAGGGGGCGGGCGAGCAGTACTTC.